A single sample gave rise to the 19 T cell receptor beta chains below, sequenced in a study of cytomegalovirus exposure and HLA in healthy donors. The PCR contained 60 Vbeta and 13 Jbeta primers. Sequenced by immunoSEQ multiplex PCR; TCRdb stores in-frame clones only, minus some. This sample contains tens of thousands of clones. The sample taken for sequencing was PBMCs. The receptor set was obtained from a woman aged 40 to 50 in good health and CMV-seropositive.

The chain combines TRBV2 with TRBJ2-5; D is perhaps TRBD1 (5 bases). The end of the DNA is better explained by TRBJ2-7, so the J call may be wrong. The germline gives CDR1 SNHLY, CDR2 FYNNEI. This CDR3 is built from 15 residues. The CDR3 DNA reads TGTGCCAGCAAGAGGACACTCGGTACCTCCTACGAGCAGTACTTC. Its translation: CASKRTLGTSYEQYF.

This chain uses TRBV6-5 with TRBJ2-1, with D maybe TRBD1 (6 bases). This CDR3 is 13 amino acids long. Trimming stripped 7 bases from V and 9 bases from J, with 16 bases between. CDR1 is MNHEY, CDR2 SVGAGI, per germline. The CDR3 reads CASTNDRSGEQFF. CDR3 DNA sequence: TGTGCCAGCACTAACGACAGGTCAGGTGAGCAGTTCTTC.

The rearrangement joins TRBV19 to TRBJ2-7; possible D gene TRBD1, 6 bases. The V gene lost 3 bases and the J gene lost 3 bases, with 12 bases spanning the gap. Germline lookup yields CDR1 LNHDA and CDR2 SQIVND (reference sequence). This CDR3 region has 14 residues. In nucleotides, the CDR3 is TGTGCCAGTAGTATGGGGGCGCAGGTCTACGAGCAGTACTTC. It codes for CASSMGAQVYEQYF.

CDR3 nucleotides: TGCAGCGTTAAGGAGCGCAATCAGCCCCAGCATTTT. This gives the protein CSVKERNQPQHF. The chain combines TRBV29-1 with TRBJ1-5; D is ambiguous. Germline CDR1 SQVTM, CDR2 ANQGSEA. This CDR3 contains 12 residues. With 5 bases removed from V and 2 bases from J, the gap between germline ends came to 7 bases.

The V and J genes are TRBV19 and TRBJ2-1; the match to TRBD1 covers 9 bases. Germline trimming cut 8 bases from V and 8 bases from J; bases unmatched to any gene: 13. The CDR3 runs 15 residues. The germline V gene has CDR1 LNHDA and CDR2 SQIVND (reference sequence). This CDR3 reads CASLNRGQGTDEQFF. The CDR3 region has the DNA TGTGCCAGTCTAAACCGAGGACAGGGGACGGATGAGCAGTTCTTC.

The V call is TRBV5-6, the J call TRBJ2-3; 8 nucleotides agree with TRBD2. The germline V gene has CDR1 SGHDT and CDR2 YYEEEE. This CDR3 is 16 amino acids long. Germline trimming cut 6 bases from V and 0 bases from J; bases unmatched to any gene: 9. Here the CDR3 reads CASNYNGRASTDTQYF. CDR3 DNA: TGTGCCAGCAACTACAACGGGAGGGCTAGCACAGATACGCAGTATTTT. Based on the CDR3 plus reference TRBV5-6 and TRBJ2-3, the full variable domain is DAGVTQSPTHLIKTRGQQVTLRCSPKSGHDTVSWYQQALGQGPQFIFQYYEEEERQRGNFPDRFSGHQFPNYSSELNVNALLLGDSALYLCASNYNGRASTDTQYFGPGTRLTVL.

Remarks on this clone: The DNA is omitted, as the CDR3 cannot be located on it reliably, and the CDR3 follows TCRdb's listing. V is TRBV19 and J is TRBJ2-3; the table assigns TRBD2, which was not confirmed against the DNA. The germline gives CDR1 LNHDA, CDR2 SQIVND (reference sequence). With termini counted, the CDR3 has 11 amino acids. The CDR3 reads CASTSADTQYF.

DNA of the CDR3: TGTGCCAGCAGCGTGCAGGGGGCAAACACTGAAGCTTTCTTT. Residues: CASSVQGANTEAFF. V is TRBV9 and J is TRBJ1-1; 8 bases agree with TRBD1. Trimming at V came to 2 bases and at J to 2 bases, leaving 2 bases not matched to a gene. Germline CDR1 is SGDLS and CDR2 is YYNGEE. CDR3 length: 14 residues.

CDR3 coding DNA: TGTGCCAGCAGCCGTGAGACAGGGGGCGAAGCTTTCTTT. Its protein product is CASSRETGGEAFF. The rearrangement links TRBV7-2 to TRBJ1-1, with 10 bases fitting TRBD1. CDR1 and CDR2 from the germline V gene are SGHTA and FQGNSA. With V trimmed by 5 bases and J by 8 bases, 5 bases remained unmatched. The CDR3 consists of 13 residues.

The V gene is TRBV5-8, the J gene TRBJ1-5, with D perhaps TRBD1 (5 bases). Germline CDR1 SGHTS, CDR2 YDEGEE. The ends were cut back, 0 bases at V and 5 bases at J, with 12 bases in the middle. CDR3 length: 15 residues. CDR3 residues: CASSLGLGGYQPQHF. CDR3 nucleotide sequence: TGTGCCAGCAGCTTGGGGTTGGGGGGGTATCAGCCCCAGCATTTT.

V is TRBV5-1 and J is TRBJ1-4, with a possible D match to TRBD1 (5 bases). The CDR3 covers 15 residues. V was pared by 3 bases and J by 6 bases, with 15 bases between. Germline V gene lookup returns CDR1 SGHRS and CDR2 YFSETQ. Here the CDR3 reads CASSSEGQGYEKLFF. CDR3 nucleotide sequence: TGCGCCAGCAGCTCGGAGGGGCAGGGTTATGAAAAACTGTTTTTT.

The chain recombines TRBV6-1 with TRBJ2-1, with a possible D match to TRBD1 (6 bases). This CDR3 contains 13 residues. Deletions cut 5 bases from V and 5 bases from J, with 10 bases between. The germline V gene encodes CDR1 MNHNS and CDR2 SASEGT. This CDR3 reads CASSSQGNNEQFF. In DNA, the CDR3 is TGTGCCAGCAGTTCACAGGGAAACAATGAGCAGTTCTTC.

This chain uses TRBV15 with TRBJ2-7; 7 nucleotides align to TRBD2. The CDR3 is 17 amino acids. Germline V gives CDR1 LNHNV, CDR2 YYDKDF (reference sequence). The V segment lost 4 bases and the J segment 3 bases; nucleotides outside the gene matches: 15. The DNA for the CDR3 is TGTGCCACCAGCACCGGGGGGAGGGCGGGAGACTTCTACGAGCAGTACTTC. Protein: CATSTGGRAGDFYEQYF.

The chain employs TRBV6-4 and TRBJ1-1, with D maybe TRBD1 (6 bases). CDR3 length equals 15 residues. Per the germline V gene, CDR1 is MRHNA and CDR2 is SNTAGT. The ends were cut back, 3 bases at V and 0 bases at J, with 11 bases in the middle. The CDR3 here is CASSETGIMNTEAFF. As DNA, the CDR3 is TGTGCCAGCAGTGAGACAGGCATTATGAACACTGAAGCTTTCTTT.

V and J are TRBV6-4 and TRBJ2-3, with D perhaps matching TRBD1 (7 bases). CDR1 MRHNA and CDR2 SNTAGT come from the germline V gene. This CDR3 spans 16 amino acids. The V end was cut by 3 bases, the J end by 1 base, with 14 bases between. DNA for the CDR3: TGTGCCAGCAGTGAGGAGGGGGCGGGCGGCACAGATACGCAGTATTTT. Translation: CASSEEGAGGTDTQYF.

The genes are TRBV27 and TRBJ1-2; maybe TRBD1 (5 bases). This CDR3 is 17 amino acids long. Germline V lookup: CDR1 MNHEY, CDR2 SMNVEV (reference sequence). The V gene lost 3 bases and the J gene lost 8 bases, with 25 bases spanning the gap. The chain's CDR3 is CASSFSGPGLPFWGYTF. CDR3 DNA sequence: TGTGCCAGCAGTTTTTCCGGGCCGGGACTACCCTTCTGGGGCTACACCTTC.

V and J are TRBV19 and TRBJ2-1; 8 bases fit TRBD2. Per germline, CDR1 LNHDA and CDR2 SQIVND (reference sequence). This CDR3 has 14 amino acids. V lost 7 bases and J lost 6; bases outside the gene matches: 8. CDR3 protein: CASIPGRASNEQFF. The CDR3, as DNA: TGTGCCAGTATACCCGGGAGGGCTTCCAATGAGCAGTTCTTC.

This chain joins TRBV28 and TRBJ1-2, with TRBD1 matching over 7 bases. Trimming took 7 bases from V and 0 from J; bases not matched to a gene: 8. The CDR3 has 15 amino acids. Germline CDR1 MDHEN, CDR2 SYDVKM. For the CDR3, the DNA is TGTGCCAGCACCCCGACAGGGATTCCTAACTATGGCTACACCTTC. This translates into CASTPTGIPNYGYTF.

The DNA for the CDR3 is TGTGCCAGCAGCTTGTGGGACTACGAGCAGTACTTC. Protein sequence: CASSLWDYEQYF. The rearrangement joins TRBV7-9 to TRBJ2-5; D not certain. TRBJ2-7 matches the DNA end more closely, so the J call is doubtful. This CDR3 has 12 amino acids. The germline CDR1 and CDR2 sequences are SEHNR and FQNEAQ (reference sequence).